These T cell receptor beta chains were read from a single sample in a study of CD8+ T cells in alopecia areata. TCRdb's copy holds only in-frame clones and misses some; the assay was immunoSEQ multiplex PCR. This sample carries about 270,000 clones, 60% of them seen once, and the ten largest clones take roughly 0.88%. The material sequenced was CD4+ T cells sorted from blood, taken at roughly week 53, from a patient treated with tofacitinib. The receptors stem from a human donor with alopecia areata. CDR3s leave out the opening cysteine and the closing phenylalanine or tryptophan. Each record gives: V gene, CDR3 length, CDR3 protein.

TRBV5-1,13,ASSISGGAEETQY
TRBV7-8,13,ASSFGPGEPDTQY
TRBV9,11,ASSARTRGEQY
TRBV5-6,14,ASSLGSGALGTEAF
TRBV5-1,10,ASTSGTEKLF
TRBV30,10,AVQGPNSPLH
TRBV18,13,ASSPGAASTIEQY
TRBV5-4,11,ASSGGQGRGQF
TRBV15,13,ATSRGTGSNQPQH
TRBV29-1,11,SIQGATNEKLF
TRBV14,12,ASNLGGLHYEQY
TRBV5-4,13,ASSLERGLTGELF
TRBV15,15,ATSRGGTGGNTDTQY
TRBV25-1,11,ASRRQGSYEQY
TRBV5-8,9,ASSWAETQY
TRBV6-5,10,ASRQADNEQF
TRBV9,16,ASSETPGGRKGANVLT
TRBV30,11,AWSTGPGQPQH
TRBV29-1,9,SVDRGHEQY
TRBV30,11,AWSVQGIEKLF
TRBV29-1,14,SVPTGPYSGANVLT
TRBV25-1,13,ASSDAGTGVYEQY
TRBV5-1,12,ASSFGGSVTEAF
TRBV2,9,ASQRQETQY
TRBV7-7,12,ASSPDRGTGELF
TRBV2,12,ASGQGKRNEKLF
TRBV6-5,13,ASRAGGAALDTQY
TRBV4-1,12,ASSQGSSLYEQY
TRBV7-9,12,ASSLPGYGTEAF
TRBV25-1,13,ASSDTQIERTEAF
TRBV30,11,AWRGQGGSPLH
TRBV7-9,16,ASSKGVRLISGANVLT
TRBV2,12,ATAWDRDRNEQF
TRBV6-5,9,ASSYMAVQY
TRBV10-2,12,ASSDSASNYGYT
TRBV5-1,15,ASSSGTSGGFEDTQY
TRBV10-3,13,AISDTSGSYNEQF
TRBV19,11,ASSIPGRYGYT
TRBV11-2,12,ASTLDRANYGYT
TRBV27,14,ASSSRGVRRAYEQY
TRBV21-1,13,ASSKVSQGGTEAF
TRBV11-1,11,ASSPDGNYGYT
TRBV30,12,AWSVRGTNTEAF
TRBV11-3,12,ASSFFARSDTQY
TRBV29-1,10,SVNRDRYGYT
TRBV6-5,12,ASSTSGGAGEQY
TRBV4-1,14,ASSQAPQGTNYGYT
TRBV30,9,AWTRTSEAF
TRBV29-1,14,SVEGLPDRGTDTQY
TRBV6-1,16,ASSETRASSAATDTQY
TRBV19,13,ASRLRTNSNQPQH
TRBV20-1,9,SARGGDTQY
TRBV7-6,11,ASSLGQDSPLH
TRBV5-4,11,ASGSLREYGYT